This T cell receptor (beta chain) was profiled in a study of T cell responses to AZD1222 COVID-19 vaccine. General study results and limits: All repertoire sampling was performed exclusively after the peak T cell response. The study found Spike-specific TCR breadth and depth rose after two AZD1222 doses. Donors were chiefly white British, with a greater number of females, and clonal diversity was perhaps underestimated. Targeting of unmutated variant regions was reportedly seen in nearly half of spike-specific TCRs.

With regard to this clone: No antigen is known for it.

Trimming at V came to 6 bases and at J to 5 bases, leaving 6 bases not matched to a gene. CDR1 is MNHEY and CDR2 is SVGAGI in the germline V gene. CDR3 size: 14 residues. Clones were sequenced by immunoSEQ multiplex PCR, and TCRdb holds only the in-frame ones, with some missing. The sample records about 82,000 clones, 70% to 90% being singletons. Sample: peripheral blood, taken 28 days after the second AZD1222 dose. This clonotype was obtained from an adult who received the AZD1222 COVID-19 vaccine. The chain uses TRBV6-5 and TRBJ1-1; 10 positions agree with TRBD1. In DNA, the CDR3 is TGTGCCAGCAGGGACAGGGGGGCGGGAACTGAAGCTTTCTTT. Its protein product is CASRDRGAGTEAFF.